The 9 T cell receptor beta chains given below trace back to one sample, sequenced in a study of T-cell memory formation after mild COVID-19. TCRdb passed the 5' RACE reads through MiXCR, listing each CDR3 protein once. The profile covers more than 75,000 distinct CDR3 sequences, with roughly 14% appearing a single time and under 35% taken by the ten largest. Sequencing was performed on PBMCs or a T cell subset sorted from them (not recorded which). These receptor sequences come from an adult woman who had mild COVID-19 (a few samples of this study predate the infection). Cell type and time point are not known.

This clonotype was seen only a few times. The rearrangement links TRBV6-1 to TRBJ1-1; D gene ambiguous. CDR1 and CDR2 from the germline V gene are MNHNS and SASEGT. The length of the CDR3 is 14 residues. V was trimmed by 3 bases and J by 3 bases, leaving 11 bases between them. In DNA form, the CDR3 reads TGTGCCAGCAGTGACGGACCCCACGACACTGAAGCTTTCTTT. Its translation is CASSDGPHDTEAFF.

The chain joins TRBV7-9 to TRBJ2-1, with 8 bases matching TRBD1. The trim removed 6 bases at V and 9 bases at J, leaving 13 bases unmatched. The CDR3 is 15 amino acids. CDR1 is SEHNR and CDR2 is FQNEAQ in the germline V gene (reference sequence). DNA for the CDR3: TGTGCCAGCAGGAGCGACAGGGGAAGATTCGGTGAGCAGTTCTTC. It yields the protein CASRSDRGRFGEQFF.

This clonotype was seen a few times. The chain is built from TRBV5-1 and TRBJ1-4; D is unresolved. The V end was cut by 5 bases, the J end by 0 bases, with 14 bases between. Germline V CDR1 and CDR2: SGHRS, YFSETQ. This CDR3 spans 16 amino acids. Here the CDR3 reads CASRDGARSTNEKLFF. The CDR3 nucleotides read TGCGCCAGCAGGGACGGAGCCCGGTCAACTAATGAAAAACTGTTTTTT.

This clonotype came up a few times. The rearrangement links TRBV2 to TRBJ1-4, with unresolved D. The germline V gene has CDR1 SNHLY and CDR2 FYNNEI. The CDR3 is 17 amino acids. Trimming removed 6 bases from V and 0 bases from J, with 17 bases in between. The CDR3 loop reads CASSPILPTTTNEKLFF. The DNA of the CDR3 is TGTGCCAGCAGCCCGATCCTTCCGACGACAACTAATGAAAAACTGTTTTTT.

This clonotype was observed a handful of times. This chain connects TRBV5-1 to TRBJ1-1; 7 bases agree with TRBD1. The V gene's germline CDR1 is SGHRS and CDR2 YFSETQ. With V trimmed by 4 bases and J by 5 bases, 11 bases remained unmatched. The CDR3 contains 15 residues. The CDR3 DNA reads TGCGCCAGCAGCATAGCACAGGGGTCGGGGACTGAAGCTTTCTTT. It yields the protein CASSIAQGSGTEAFF.

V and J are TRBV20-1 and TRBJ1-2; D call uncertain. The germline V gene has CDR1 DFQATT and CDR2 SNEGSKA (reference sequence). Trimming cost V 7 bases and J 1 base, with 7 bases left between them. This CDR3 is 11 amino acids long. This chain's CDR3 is CSVGINYGYTF. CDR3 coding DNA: TGCAGTGTGGGGATTAACTATGGCTACACCTTC.

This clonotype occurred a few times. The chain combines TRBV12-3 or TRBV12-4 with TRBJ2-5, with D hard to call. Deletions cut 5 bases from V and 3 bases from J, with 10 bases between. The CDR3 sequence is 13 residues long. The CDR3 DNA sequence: TGTGCCAGCAGTGACGGAAAGGAAGAGACCCAGTACTTC. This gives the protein CASSDGKEETQYF.

The CDR3 protein is CSVEPQGNEQFF. In DNA form, the CDR3 reads TGCAGCGTTGAGCCGCAGGGTAATGAGCAGTTCTTC. The chain couples TRBV29-1 to TRBJ2-1, with D tentatively TRBD1 (5 bases). Trimming took off 3 bases at V and 7 bases at J, with 10 bases between the two ends. The CDR3 runs 12 residues. Per germline, CDR1 SQVTM and CDR2 ANQGSEA.

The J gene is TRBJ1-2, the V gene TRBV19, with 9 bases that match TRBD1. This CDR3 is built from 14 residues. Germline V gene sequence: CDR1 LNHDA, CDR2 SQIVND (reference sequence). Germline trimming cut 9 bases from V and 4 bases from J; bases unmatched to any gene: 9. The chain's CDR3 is CASKPGQGSYGYTF. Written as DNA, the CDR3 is TGTGCCAGCAAACCGGGACAGGGAAGCTATGGCTACACCTTC.